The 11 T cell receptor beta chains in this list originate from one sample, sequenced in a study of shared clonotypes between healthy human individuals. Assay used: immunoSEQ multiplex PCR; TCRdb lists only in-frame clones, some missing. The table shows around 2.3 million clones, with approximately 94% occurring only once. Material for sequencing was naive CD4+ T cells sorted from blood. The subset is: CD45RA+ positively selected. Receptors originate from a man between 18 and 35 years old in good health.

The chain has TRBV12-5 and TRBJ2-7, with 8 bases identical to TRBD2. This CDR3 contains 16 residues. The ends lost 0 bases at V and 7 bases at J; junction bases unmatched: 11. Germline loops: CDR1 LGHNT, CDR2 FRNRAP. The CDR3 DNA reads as TGTGCTAGTGGTTTGGTACTGGAGCGGGAGCTGGGAGAGCAGTACTTC. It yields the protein CASGLVLERELGEQYF.

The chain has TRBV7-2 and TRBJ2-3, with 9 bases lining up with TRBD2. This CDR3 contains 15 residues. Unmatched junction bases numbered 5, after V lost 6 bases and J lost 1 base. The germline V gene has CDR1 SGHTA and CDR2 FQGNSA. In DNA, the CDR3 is TGTGCCAGCAGTCCCGGACTAGCGCGCACAGATACGCAGTATTTT. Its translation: CASSPGLARTDTQYF.

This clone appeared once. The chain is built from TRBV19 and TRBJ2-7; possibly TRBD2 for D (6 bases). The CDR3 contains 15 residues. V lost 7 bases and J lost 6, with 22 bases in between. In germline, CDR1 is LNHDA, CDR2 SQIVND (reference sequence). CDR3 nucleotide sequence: TGTGCCAGTAAAGTTAACGTGGCGGGGAATGGCGAGCAGTACTTC. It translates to CASKVNVAGNGEQYF.

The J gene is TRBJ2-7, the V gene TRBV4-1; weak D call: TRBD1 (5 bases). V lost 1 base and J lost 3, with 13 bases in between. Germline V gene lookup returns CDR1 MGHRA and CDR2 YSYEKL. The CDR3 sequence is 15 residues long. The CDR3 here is CASSQVVRAIYEQYF. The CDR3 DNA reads TGCGCCAGCAGCCAAGTCGTCAGGGCCATCTACGAGCAGTACTTC.

This CDR3 reads CAISDTGISSGNTIYF. The CDR3 region has the DNA TGTGCCATCAGTGATACAGGGATTTCATCTGGAAACACCATATATTTT. The chain recombines TRBV10-3 with TRBJ1-3; maybe TRBD1 (6 bases). The ends were cut back, 3 bases at V and 1 base at J, with 13 bases in the middle. Per the germline V gene, CDR1 is ENHRY and CDR2 is SYGVKD. The CDR3 runs to 16 residues.

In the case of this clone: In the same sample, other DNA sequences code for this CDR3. CDR3 in amino acids: CASSLGGPGTDTQYF. The DNA for the CDR3 is TGTGCCAGCAGCTTAGGGGGGCCGGGCACAGATACGCAGTATTTT. The chain joins TRBV11-2 to TRBJ2-3; TRBD1 might be the D (6 bases). V dropped 1 base and J dropped 1 base, with 9 bases sitting between them. The germline V gene has CDR1 SGHAT and CDR2 FQNNGV. The CDR3 has 15 amino acids.

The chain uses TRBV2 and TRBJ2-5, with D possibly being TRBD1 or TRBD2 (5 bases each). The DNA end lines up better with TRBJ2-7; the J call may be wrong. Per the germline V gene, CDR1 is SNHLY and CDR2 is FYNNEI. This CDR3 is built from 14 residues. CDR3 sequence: CASTKRDVSYEQYF. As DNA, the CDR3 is TGTGCCAGCACTAAGAGGGACGTCTCCTACGAGCAGTACTTC.

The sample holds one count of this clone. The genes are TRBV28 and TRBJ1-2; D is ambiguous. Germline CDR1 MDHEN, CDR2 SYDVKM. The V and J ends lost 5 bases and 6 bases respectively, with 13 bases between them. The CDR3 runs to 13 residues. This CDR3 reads CASSPTVFDGYTF. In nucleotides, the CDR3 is TGTGCCAGCAGTCCCACAGTGTTTGATGGCTACACCTTC.

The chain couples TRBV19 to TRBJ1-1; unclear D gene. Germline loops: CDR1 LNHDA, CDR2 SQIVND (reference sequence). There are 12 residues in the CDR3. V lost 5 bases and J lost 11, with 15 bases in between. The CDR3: CASSPPEASAFF. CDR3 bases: TGTGCCAGTAGTCCCCCAGAGGCATCGGCTTTCTTT.

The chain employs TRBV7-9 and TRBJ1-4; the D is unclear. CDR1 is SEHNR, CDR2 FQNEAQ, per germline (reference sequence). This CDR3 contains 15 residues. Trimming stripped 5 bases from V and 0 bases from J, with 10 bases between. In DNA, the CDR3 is TGTGCCAGCAGCCCGTCAGGTGCAACTAATGAAAAACTGTTTTTT. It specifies CASSPSGATNEKLFF. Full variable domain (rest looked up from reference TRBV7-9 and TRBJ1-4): DTGVSQNPRHKITKRGQNVTFRCDPISEHNRLYWYRQTLGQGPEFLTYFQNEAQLEKSRLLSDRFSAERPKGSFSTLEIQRTEQGDSAMYLCASSPSGATNEKLFFGSGTQLSVL.

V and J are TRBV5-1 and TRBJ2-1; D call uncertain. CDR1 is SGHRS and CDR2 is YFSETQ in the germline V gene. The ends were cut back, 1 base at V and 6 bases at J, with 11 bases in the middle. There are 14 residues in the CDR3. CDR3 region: CASSLLSTANEQFF. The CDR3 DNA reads TGCGCCAGCAGCTTGTTAAGTACTGCCAATGAGCAGTTCTTC.